The rows below give T cell receptor beta chains drawn from one sample of a study of shared clonotypes between healthy human individuals. Generated by immunoSEQ multiplex PCR, the TCRdb table keeps only in-frame clones and is missing some. The profile covers about 1,900,000 clones, with less than 95% appearing a single time and approximately 1.2% taken by the ten largest. What was sequenced was naive CD8+ T cells sorted from blood. The receptors come from a man between 18 and 35 years old in good health. CDR3s include the opening cysteine and the closing phenylalanine or tryptophan. A D gene is named only where the DNA matches it firmly. Expanded clones are given a class, and other clones once, few, many or no size at all.

J,V,size,D,DNA,CDR3
TRBJ2-7,TRBV4-1,.,TRBD2,TGCGCCAGCAGCCCCGGGGCAACTAGCGGATACGAGCAGTACTTC,CASSPGATSGYEQYF
TRBJ2-1,TRBV6-5,.,TRBD2,TGTGCCAGCAGTTACGGGGGGGTCTCCTACAATGAGCAGTTCTTC,CASSYGGVSYNEQFF
TRBJ1-1,TRBV19,.,TRBD1,TGTGCCAGTAGTATCAACAGGGGGCGCTACACTGAAGCTTTCTTT,CASSINRGRYTEAFF
TRBJ2-1,TRBV9,.,TRBD2,TGTGCCAGCAGCCCCCAGATCGGGGGGGAGGACAATGAGCAGTTCTTC,CASSPQIGGEDNEQFF
TRBJ2-1,TRBV30,.,.,TGTGCCTGGAGTTACCTGGAGGGCTCCTACAATGAGCAGTTCTTC,CAWSYLEGSYNEQFF
TRBJ1-2,TRBV10-3,.,.,TGTGCCATCAGAGAACCGGGACACGGAGACTATGGCTACACCTTC,CAIREPGHGDYGYTF
TRBJ2-4,TRBV6-1,.,TRBD2,TGTGCCAGCAGTGAAAGACTAGCGGGGGGGTTAGCCAAAAACATTCAGTACTTC,CASSERLAGGLAKNIQYF
TRBJ2-7,TRBV9,.,.,TGTGCCAGCAGCGTAGACGTTAGCGGAACCTACGAGCAGTACTTC,CASSVDVSGTYEQYF
TRBJ2-6,TRBV14,.,.,TGTGCCAGCAGCCAAGGGGCCTACTCTGGGGCCAACGTCCTGACTTTC,CASSQGAYSGANVLTF
TRBJ2-7,TRBV28,.,TRBD1,TGTGCCAGCACTCGGACAGGAAGCTCCTACGAGCAGTACTTC,CASTRTGSSYEQYF
TRBJ2-3,TRBV13,.,TRBD2,TGTGCCAGCAGACTAGCGGGTTCCACAGATACGCAGTATTTT,CASRLAGSTDTQYF
TRBJ1-5,TRBV27,.,.,TGTGCCAGCAGTCCGCACGGGGCTCAGCCCCAGCATTTT,CASSPHGAQPQHF
TRBJ1-2,TRBV18,.,.,TGTGCCAGCTCACTCGAGGTGCACTATGGCTACACCTTC,CASSLEVHYGYTF
TRBJ1-1,TRBV11-3,.,TRBD1,TGTGCCAGCAGCTTCAGGGGGGTTAACACTGAAGCTTTCTTT,CASSFRGVNTEAFF
TRBJ1-5,TRBV7-2,.,TRBD1,TGTGCCAGCAGCCCCGGACAGGGGGCTTATCAGCCCCAGCATTTT,CASSPGQGAYQPQHF
TRBJ1-6,TRBV10-2,.,.,TGCGCCAGCAGATCGGCGGGGGATAATTCACCCCTCCACTTT,CASRSAGDNSPLHF
TRBJ2-7,TRBV5-6,.,.,TGTGCCAGCAGCTTGGCAGTTGGCTACGAGCAGTACTTC,CASSLAVGYEQYF
TRBJ2-5,TRBV30,.,TRBD2,TGTGCCTGGGACGGGGGGGGAGAGACCCAGTACTTC,CAWDGGGETQYF
TRBJ1-1,TRBV7-9,.,TRBD1,TGTGCCAGCAGCCCCTCAGCCAGGGGGGGTTTAAAGAACACTGAAGCTTTCTTT,CASSPSARGGLKNTEAFF
TRBJ2-3,TRBV7-9,.,.,TGTGCCAGCAGCTTAGTCGGCAAAGATACGCAGTATTTT,CASSLVGKDTQYF
TRBJ2-2,TRBV27,.,.,TGTGCCAGCAGTTTGGGGGACACCGGGGAGCTGTTTTTT,CASSLGDTGELFF
TRBJ1-1,TRBV5-1,.,.,TGCGCCAGCAGCTTGGTGGGGGTCAACACTGAAGCTTTCTTT,CASSLVGVNTEAFF
TRBJ2-2,TRBV7-9,few,.,TGTGCCAGCAGCTTCGGGGGGAACACCGGGGAGCTGTTTTTT,CASSFGGNTGELFF
TRBJ2-7,TRBV27,.,.,TGTGCCAGCGGACTGGTATACGAGCAGTACTTC,CASGLVYEQYF
TRBJ2-7,TRBV6-5,.,.,TGTGCCAGCAGTTACGGAGGACGCTCCTACGAGCAGTACTTC,CASSYGGRSYEQYF
TRBJ2-6,TRBV19,.,TRBD1,TGTGCCAGTAGTACAGGGGGAGCTGGGGCCAACGTCCTGACTTTC,CASSTGGAGANVLTF
TRBJ1-1,TRBV6-5,.,.,TGTGCCAGCAGGGTGGGGGACACTGAAGCTTTCTTT,CASRVGDTEAFF
TRBJ2-7,TRBV6-6,.,TRBD2,TGTGCCAGCGGGACTAGCGGGAGTCTCGACGAGCAGTACTTC,CASGTSGSLDEQYF
TRBJ1-2,TRBV5-5,.,.,TGTGCCAGCAGCTTGACGCAGTATGGCTACACCTTC,CASSLTQYGYTF
TRBJ1-5,TRBV9,.,.,TGTGCCAGCAGCGAGGGGGGCAGCAATCAGCCCCAGCATTTT,CASSEGGSNQPQHF
TRBJ1-5,TRBV27,.,.,TGTGCCAGCAGTCCAGGGGTGCACCAGCCCCAGCATTTT,CASSPGVHQPQHF
TRBJ1-3,TRBV4-1,once,TRBD1,TGCGCCAGCAGCCAGGGACAGGGGACTGGAAACACCATATATTTT,CASSQGQGTGNTIYF
TRBJ2-1,TRBV5-1,.,TRBD1,TGCGCCAGCAGTTTAGGGGGCGACTATGAGCAGTTCTTC,CASSLGGDYEQFF
TRBJ2-5,TRBV25-1,.,.,TGTGCCAGCGGATGGGGGCGGGAGACCCAGTACTTC,CASGWGRETQYF
TRBJ1-4,TRBV18,.,TRBD1,TGTGCCAGCTCAGACAGGGGAACTAATGAAAAACTGTTTTTT,CASSDRGTNEKLFF
TRBJ2-2,TRBV5-1,.,.,TGCGCCAGCAGCCCGTACTCGACAGCGCCGAACACCGGGGAGCTGTTTTTT,CASSPYSTAPNTGELFF
TRBJ2-7,TRBV29-1,.,TRBD1,TGCAGCGTTGAATGGACAGGGATCCACGAGCAGTACTTC,CSVEWTGIHEQYF
TRBJ2-7,TRBV11-1,.,.,TGTGCCAGCAGCTCGGACCTGGGAGCCTACGAGCAGTACTTC,CASSSDLGAYEQYF
TRBJ1-4,TRBV6-1,.,TRBD1,TGTGCCAGCAGTGGTGGGACAGAACGAATCGGTGAAAAACTGTTTTTT,CASSGGTERIGEKLFF
TRBJ2-7,TRBV27,.,TRBD2,TGTGCCAGCAGTTTACGGACTAGCGGTATCTACGAGCAGTACTTC,CASSLRTSGIYEQYF
TRBJ2-1,TRBV5-6,.,TRBD2,TGTGCCAGCAGCTACCCCCAGGCGGGGGGGCCCGGGAATGAGCAGTTCTTC,CASSYPQAGGPGNEQFF
TRBJ2-3,TRBV6-1,once,.,TGTGCCAGCAGTGAACTCCGAAGCGCGGGAAAGGTTTCAGATACGCAGTATTTT,CASSELRSAGKVSDTQYF
TRBJ1-4,TRBV28,.,.,TGTGCCAGCAGTTTATCAGGGGCCCCCGGGGAACTGTTTTTT,CASSLSGAPGELFF
TRBJ2-3,TRBV9,once,TRBD2,TGTGCCAGCAGCGTCACTAGCGGGGCGAGCACAGATACGCAGTATTTT,CASSVTSGASTDTQYF
TRBJ1-2,TRBV14,once,.,TGTGCCAGCAGCCCTACGTCGTTTGGGCTATATGGCTACACCTTC,CASSPTSFGLYGYTF
TRBJ2-3,TRBV7-8,.,TRBD2,TGTGCCAGCAGCTTAGCCCTCATAGCGGGGGGGCCAGATACGCAGTATTTT,CASSLALIAGGPDTQYF
TRBJ2-1,TRBV6-4,once,TRBD2,TGTGCCAGCAGTGACGGTGGGGCGGGAGACGAGTACAATGAGCAGTTCTTC,CASSDGGAGDEYNEQFF
TRBJ1-2,TRBV14,.,.,TGTGCCAGCAGCCAAGATCACACGCCGGCGTATGGCTACACCTTC,CASSQDHTPAYGYTF
TRBJ2-1,TRBV5-1,.,.,TGCGCCAGCAGCTTCGACAGGTCTGGGACGAATGAGCAGTTCTTC,CASSFDRSGTNEQFF
TRBJ1-1,TRBV7-9,.,.,TGTGCCAGCAGCTTTAATCCGGGACACCCGAACACTGAAGCTTTCTTT,CASSFNPGHPNTEAFF
TRBJ2-1,TRBV25-1,once,TRBD1,TGTGCCAGCAGGGGGTGGGGACAGGGGGCGAATGAGCAGTTCTTC,CASRGWGQGANEQFF
TRBJ1-2,TRBV10-2,.,TRBD1,TGCGCCAGCAGTGAAGAGGGGGAGGGGACAGACTATGGCTACACCTTC,CASSEEGEGTDYGYTF
TRBJ1-3,TRBV29-1,.,.,TGCAGCGTTTCGACAGTCCCTGACTCTGGAAACACCATATATTTT,CSVSTVPDSGNTIYF
TRBJ2-2,TRBV7-9,few,.,TGTGCCACCACGGAGGGGTCGGACACCGGGGAGCTGTTTTTT,CATTEGSDTGELFF
TRBJ2-3,TRBV30,once,.,TGTGCCTGGAGCGGCAGTTTAGATACGCAGTATTTT,CAWSGSLDTQYF
TRBJ2-7,TRBV7-2,.,.,TGTGCCAGCAGCTCTACTGGGGGCGACGAGCAGTACTTC,CASSSTGGDEQYF
TRBJ2-3,TRBV29-1,.,.,TGCAGCGTTCCTGACTGGGCAAGCACAGATACGCAGTATTTT,CSVPDWASTDTQYF
TRBJ2-1,TRBV7-6,.,TRBD2,TGTGCCAGCAGCTTAGACCGAGTGGGCGGGGGGCGAAGGGATGAGCAGTTCTTC,CASSLDRVGGGRRDEQFF
TRBJ1-4,TRBV25-1,.,.,TGTGCCAGCCGGCGCGGGGGTACTAATGAAAAACTGTTTTTT,CASRRGGTNEKLFF
TRBJ2-3,TRBV4-2,.,.,TGTGCCAGCAGCCAAGGGGCCGACGCGGGGAACACAGATACGCAGTATTTT,CASSQGADAGNTDTQYF